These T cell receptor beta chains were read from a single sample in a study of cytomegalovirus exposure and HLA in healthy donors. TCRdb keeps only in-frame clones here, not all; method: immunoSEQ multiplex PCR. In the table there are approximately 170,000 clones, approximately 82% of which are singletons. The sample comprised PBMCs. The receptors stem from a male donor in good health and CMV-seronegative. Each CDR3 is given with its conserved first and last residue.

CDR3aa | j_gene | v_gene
CACTGPDSYDETQYF | TRBJ2-5 | TRBV30
CASSVTGSNSPLHF | TRBJ1-6 | TRBV9
CASSMMRQGWSQPQHF | TRBJ1-5 | TRBV19
CASREAREQPQHF | TRBJ1-5 | TRBV2
CASSLVFARGSTEAFF | TRBJ1-1 | TRBV7-2
CASSLGQGGCEAFF | TRBJ1-1 | TRBV7-2
CASRAHRDSYEQYF | TRBJ2-7 | TRBV6-5
CASGVGQGEGYTF | TRBJ1-2 | TRBV5-1
CASSITSGSGWNEQFF | TRBJ2-1 | TRBV19
CASSAPATGGTEAFF | TRBJ1-1 | TRBV9
CASTRTKVVAGVNEQFF | TRBJ2-1 | TRBV2
CASGQNSGNTIYF | TRBJ1-3 | TRBV12-5
CASSFVGAQPQHF | TRBJ1-5 | TRBV28
CATSRPGQGVSGANVLTF | TRBJ2-6 | TRBV15
CASSPRGGLPSYNEQFF | TRBJ2-1 | TRBV7-9